The subject of this entry is one T cell receptor beta chain. The V gene's germline CDR1 is SGHNT and CDR2 YENEEA. J lost 5 bases, V lost 1 base, and 5 bases had no gene match. The CDR3 loop spans 15 amino acids. In the source study's methods: Estimation of nucleated cell counts was performed using reference gene primer amplification. Profiling relied on immunoSEQ multiplex PCR, and the TCRdb table lists in-frame clones only, not all of them. V and J calls and clone size are those listed in that table; D and trimming were worked out from the DNA. The profile covers 150,000 to 200,000 clones, with roughly 79% appearing a single time and about 28% taken by the ten largest. The record originates from a study of blood T cell repertoires in COVID-19. Looking at the study overall: Donors in the United States, Italy and Spain gave samples during acute or convalescent COVID-19.

Sample: peripheral blood. This TCR was recovered from a woman in her seventies with acute or convalescent COVID-19. The chain joins TRBV11-3 to TRBJ2-1; 7 bases fit TRBD2. Here the CDR3 reads CASSLGSGVNNEQFF. CDR3 DNA: TGTGCCAGCAGCTTAGGGAGCGGGGTAAACAATGAGCAGTTCTTC.